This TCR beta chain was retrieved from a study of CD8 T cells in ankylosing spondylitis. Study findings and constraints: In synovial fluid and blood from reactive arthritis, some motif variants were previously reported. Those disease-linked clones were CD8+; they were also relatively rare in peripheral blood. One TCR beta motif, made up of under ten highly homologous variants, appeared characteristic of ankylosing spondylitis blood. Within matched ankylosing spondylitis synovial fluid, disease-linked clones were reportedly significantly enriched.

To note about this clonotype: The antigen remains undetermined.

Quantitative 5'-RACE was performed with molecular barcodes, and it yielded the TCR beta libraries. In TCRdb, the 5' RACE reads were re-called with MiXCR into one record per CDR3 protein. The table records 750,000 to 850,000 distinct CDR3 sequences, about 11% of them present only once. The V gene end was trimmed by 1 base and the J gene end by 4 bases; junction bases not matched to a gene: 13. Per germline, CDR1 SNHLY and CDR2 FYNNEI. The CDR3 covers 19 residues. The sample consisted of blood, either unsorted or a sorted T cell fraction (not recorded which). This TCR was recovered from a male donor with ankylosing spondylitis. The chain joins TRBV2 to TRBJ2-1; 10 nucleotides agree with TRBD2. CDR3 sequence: CASSEGGSLAGPNYNEQFF. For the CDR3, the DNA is TGTGCCAGCAGTGAAGGGGGATCACTAGCGGGGCCTAATTACAATGAGCAGTTCTTC.